This T cell receptor (beta chain) emerged from a study of cytomegalovirus exposure and HLA in healthy donors. Overall study results and limits: Clonal expansion was found to be greater in HLA-associated TCR beta chains than in equally common others in a later analysis. It is likely that the observed cluster of highly shared sequence variants was a sequencing artifact. An analysis was carried out later, and it reportedly showed fewer N-insertions in an Asian-associated ancestry cluster than the 666-donor mean.

On this clone: Antigen: not known.

This CDR3 comprises 15 residues. V lost 0 bases to trimming and J lost 6 bases, with 13 bases between them. Germline V gene data show CDR1 as SGHRS and CDR2 as YFSETQ. The PCR contained 60 Vbeta and 13 Jbeta primers. Here immunoSEQ multiplex PCR was the method, and the copy in TCRdb shows in-frame clones only, minus some. The table records roughly 84,000 clones, about 80% of them present only once. The chain combines TRBV5-1 with TRBJ2-1; maybe TRBD1 (6 bases). The receptor was derived from a man in his fifties or sixties in good health and CMV-seronegative. Sequenced material: PBMCs. The CDR3, as DNA: TGCGCCAGCAGCTTGGACAGGGTTGGGATCAATGAGCAGTTCTTC. It encodes CASSLDRVGINEQFF.